This T cell receptor beta chain was captured by sequencing in a study of cytomegalovirus exposure and HLA in healthy donors. The PCR had 60 Vbeta and 13 Jbeta primers. The protocol was immunoSEQ multiplex PCR, while the TCRdb copy is restricted to in-frame clones and leaves out a portion. In all, the sample yields roughly 34,000 clones. Notes on the study in general: The authors considered a cluster of highly shared sequence variants likely to be a sequencing artifact.

In the case of this clone: What it binds is not known.

This CDR3 is built from 16 residues. J lost 1 base, V lost 4 bases, and 10 bases had no gene match. Germline V CDR1 and CDR2: SGHRS, YFSETQ. This clonotype was sampled from a woman aged 40 to 50 in good health and CMV-seropositive. The sample was PBMCs. The chain employs TRBV5-1 and TRBJ2-7, with 8 bases fitting TRBD2. The CDR3, as DNA: TGCGCCAGCAGCAGAGAGCGGGAGAGGGCTTCCTACGAGCAGTACTTC. It translates to CASSRERERASYEQYF. Combining the CDR3 with reference TRBV5-1 and TRBJ2-7 gives the whole variable domain KAGVTQTPRYLIKTRGQQVTLSCSPISGHRSVSWYQQTPGQGLQFLFEYFSETQRNKGNFPGRFSGRQFSNSRSEMNVSTLELGDSALYLCASSRERERASYEQYFGPGTRLTVT.